The 22 T cell receptor beta chains in this list originate from one sample, sequenced in a study of tumour-infiltrating T cells in Burkitt lymphoma (TCRdb year 2020). Libraries came from the immunoSEQ multiplex PCR assay. Held by TCRdb, this immuneACCESS table contains in-frame sequences only and omits some clones. Under half of the omission traces to an unresolved V gene where checked; the cause of the rest is unknown. The sample table contains 13,000 to 15,000 clones; only one count was recorded for approximately 85% of them. The ten largest clones represent 1.1% to 1.5% of the sample. The specimen was tumor tissue. Every receptor here comes from a human donor with diffuse large B-cell lymphoma.

As to this clone: One end of the junction fails to match germline, which may point to a read error. CDR3 amino acids: CTSSQGNREGDEQYF. The DNA of the CDR3 is TGCACCAGCAGCCAAGGGAACAGGGAAGGTGACGAGCAGTACTTC. The chain carries TRBV4-1 and TRBJ2-7; maybe TRBD1 (6 bases). Germline V gene data show CDR1 as MGHRA and CDR2 as YSYEKL. The CDR3 has 15 amino acids.

DNA of the CDR3: TGTGCCAGCAGTTACTCCGGGACGGTCTCCTACGAGCAGTACTTC. Translation gives CASSYSGTVSYEQYF. The rearrangement uses TRBV6-5 and TRBJ2-7, with D possibly being TRBD1 or TRBD2 (5 bases each). Looked up from germline, CDR1 is MNHEY and CDR2 is SVGAGI. The CDR3 extends over 15 amino acids. V lost 0 bases, J lost 0 bases, and 9 bases lay in between.

The chain couples TRBV27 to TRBJ2-7, with 8 positions matching TRBD1. Trimming at V came to 5 bases and at J to 1 base, leaving 10 bases not matched to a gene. The CDR3 sequence is 16 residues long. Germline V gives CDR1 MNHEY, CDR2 SMNVEV (reference sequence). The CDR3: CASSIQGAYLSYEQYF. Written as DNA, the CDR3 is TGTGCCAGCAGTATTCAGGGGGCATACTTATCCTACGAGCAGTACTTC.

This chain links TRBV5-1 with TRBJ2-5; 8 nucleotides match TRBD2. Germline V gene sequence: CDR1 SGHRS, CDR2 YFSETQ. The ends lost 8 bases at V and 1 base at J; junction bases unmatched: 10. There are 15 residues in the CDR3. The CDR3 region is CASRDAGRAQETQYF. For the CDR3, the DNA is TGCGCCAGTCGTGATGCCGGGAGGGCCCAAGAGACCCAGTACTTC.

The chain carries TRBV29-1 and TRBJ1-2; 9 bases fit TRBD1. Germline CDR1 reads SQVTM; CDR2 reads ANQGSEA. Trimming took 7 bases from V and 6 from J; bases not matched to a gene: 12. CDR3 length: 14 amino acids. The CDR3 DNA is TGCAGCGCTCTTCCGGGACAGGGAAGAGATGGCTACACCTTC. Its translation: CSALPGQGRDGYTF.

The chain carries TRBV15 and TRBJ2-1; weak D call: TRBD1 (6 bases). CDR1 LNHNV and CDR2 YYDKDF come from the germline V gene (reference sequence). The CDR3 covers 15 residues. With 1 base removed from V and 9 bases from J, the gap between germline ends came to 16 bases. CDR3 sequence reads: CATSRAVTGSVEQFF. CDR3 coding DNA: TGTGCCACCAGCAGAGCCGTGACAGGTTCTGTTGAGCAGTTCTTC.

This clone was recorded only once. This chain uses TRBV6-1 with TRBJ2-3; possibly TRBD2 for D (6 bases). Germline CDR1 reads MNHNS; CDR2 reads SASEGT. Trimming took 5 bases from V and 5 from J, leaving 11 bases between them. The CDR3 is 13 residues long. The CDR3 protein is CASSQLARDTQYF. The CDR3 DNA sequence: TGTGCCAGCAGTCAGCTAGCGAGAGATACGCAGTATTTT.

CDR3 protein: CASSQDLTTGLYEKLFF. Here the CDR3 DNA reads TGTGCCAGCAGCCAAGATTTAACGACAGGGTTGTACGAAAAACTGTTTTTT. This chain links TRBV4-2 with TRBJ1-4, with 7 nucleotides matching TRBD1. Looked up from germline, CDR1 is LGHNA and CDR2 is YNFKEQ. This CDR3 is built from 17 residues. The trim removed 0 bases at V and 8 bases at J, leaving 12 bases unmatched.

V is TRBV19 and J is TRBJ2-5; maybe TRBD2 (6 bases). Germline assignment: CDR1 LNHDA and CDR2 SQIVND (reference sequence). The CDR3 is 14 amino acids. V shed 3 bases and J shed 5 bases, with 13 bases lying between them. DNA for the CDR3: TGTGCCAGTAGTATGGAGGGGCTCGACGAGACCCAGTACTTC. Its translation: CASSMEGLDETQYF.

This chain connects TRBV16 to TRBJ2-7, with no clear D. The length of the CDR3 is 12 residues. Germline V gene data show CDR1 as KGHSY and CDR2 as FQNENV. V was pared by 4 bases and J by 4 bases, with 8 bases between. The CDR3 spells CASSLGSYEQYF. In nucleotides, the CDR3 is TGTGCCAGCAGCCTCGGGTCATACGAGCAGTACTTC. Looking up the rest from reference TRBV16 and TRBJ2-7 gives the full variable domain: GEEVAQTPKHLVRGEGQKAKLYCAPIKGHSYVFWYQQVLKNEFKFLISFQNENVFDETGMPKERFSAKCLPNSPCSLEIQATKLEDSAVYFCASSLGSYEQYFGPGTRLTVT.

This clone came up once. The CDR3 DNA is TGTGCCAGCAGCGTCTTTAAGGGGGGACAGGGGCAGAACAATGAGCAGTTCTTC. Translated: CASSVFKGGQGQNNEQFF. The chain uses TRBV25-1 and TRBJ2-1; 10 bases are shared with TRBD1. The CDR3 has 18 amino acids. The germline CDR1 and CDR2 sequences are MGHDK and SYGVNS. Losses at the gene ends were 6 bases for V and 5 bases for J; bases not matched to a gene: 16.

The chain recombines TRBV19 with TRBJ2-3; perhaps TRBD1 as D (5 bases). CDR3 length equals 14 residues. CDR1 and CDR2 (germline): LNHDA, SQIVND (reference sequence). The ends were cut back, 3 bases at V and 6 bases at J, with 13 bases in the middle. CDR3: CASSIRPGWDTQYF. CDR3 bases: TGTGCCAGTAGTATCAGGCCAGGGTGGGATACGCAGTATTTT.

This chain joins TRBV9 and TRBJ2-3, with D maybe TRBD2 (5 bases). Deletions cut 0 bases from V and 0 bases from J, with 8 bases between. CDR3 length: 15 amino acids. Germline CDR1 reads SGDLS; CDR2 reads YYNGEE. CDR3 bases: TGTGCCAGCAGCGTAGTTGGACTGAGCACAGATACGCAGTATTTT. Translated, it gives CASSVVGLSTDTQYF.

The gene calls are TRBV29-1 and TRBJ1-1; maybe TRBD1 (5 bases). Germline V CDR1 and CDR2: SQVTM, ANQGSEA. The CDR3 loop spans 12 amino acids. V dropped 3 bases and J dropped 9 bases, with 14 bases sitting between them. The CDR3 coding sequence is TGCAGCGTTGAGTGGAGTCGGGGCCAAGCTTTCTTT. Translation: CSVEWSRGQAFF.

This clone was seen only once. The J gene is TRBJ1-1, the V gene TRBV10-3; D not resolved. This CDR3 has 12 amino acids. Germline V lookup: CDR1 ENHRY, CDR2 SYGVKD. Trimming stripped 2 bases from V and 1 base from J, with 2 bases between. The CDR3 nucleotides are TGTGCCATCAGTGAGCAGAACACTGAAGCTTTCTTT. Translating it yields CAISEQNTEAFF.

This clone was seen a few times. The V and J genes are TRBV5-6 and TRBJ1-1; D ambiguous. The CDR3 consists of 13 residues. The V end was cut by 0 bases, the J end by 2 bases, with 5 bases between. The germline gives CDR1 SGHDT, CDR2 YYEEEE. CDR3 loop: CASSLDINTEAFF. The CDR3 region has the DNA TGTGCCAGCAGCTTGGACATAAACACTGAAGCTTTCTTT. Filled out from reference TRBV5-6 and TRBJ1-1, the complete variable domain reads DAGVTQSPTHLIKTRGQQVTLRCSPKSGHDTVSWYQQALGQGPQFIFQYYEEEERQRGNFPDRFSGHQFPNYSSELNVNALLLGDSALYLCASSLDINTEAFFGQGTRLTVV.

The chain joins TRBV7-9 to TRBJ1-2; D may be TRBD1 (6 bases). Germline CDR1 reads SEHNR; CDR2 reads FQNEAQ (reference sequence). The CDR3 is made up of 14 amino acids. Trimming removed 3 bases from V and 6 bases from J, with 14 bases in between. The CDR3 loop reads CASSFASGEHGYTF. DNA of the CDR3: TGTGCCAGCAGCTTCGCCTCAGGGGAGCATGGCTACACCTTC.

The genes are TRBV10-3 and TRBJ2-7, with TRBD2 identical over 7 bases. Germline trimming cut 7 bases from V and 5 bases from J; bases unmatched to any gene: 14. The germline CDR1 and CDR2 sequences are ENHRY and SYGVKD. The CDR3 extends over 15 amino acids. CDR3 protein: CAITEGGRGFNEQYF. The CDR3 DNA is TGTGCCATCACCGAGGGCGGGAGAGGATTCAACGAGCAGTACTTC.

J is TRBJ1-6 and V is TRBV10-3, with 7 bases fitting TRBD1. Per the germline V gene, CDR1 is ENHRY and CDR2 is SYGVKD. The CDR3 is 13 amino acids. V was clipped by 7 bases and J by 8 bases; unmatched bases: 5. CDR3 amino acids: CAITDRVDSPLHF. The CDR3 nucleotides read TGTGCCATCACCGACAGGGTGGATTCACCCCTCCACTTT.

V gene TRBV7-6 combines with J gene TRBJ2-1; 8 bases agree with TRBD1. In germline, CDR1 is SGHVS, CDR2 FNYEAQ. Trimming cost V 3 bases and J 8 bases; bases outside gene matches: 12. The CDR3 contains 16 residues. The CDR3, as DNA: TGTGCCAGCAGCTTCGATTGGGCAGGGGGCTCAGATGAGCAGTTCTTC. As protein: CASSFDWAGGSDEQFF.

The V and J genes are TRBV5-5 and TRBJ1-4; 9 bases are shared with TRBD1. The germline V gene encodes CDR1 SGHKS and CDR2 YYEKEE (reference sequence). The CDR3 consists of 15 residues. The ends lost 3 bases at V and 3 bases at J; junction bases unmatched: 3. The CDR3 nucleotides are TGTGCCAGCAGCTCACAGGGGGCCGCTAATGAAAAACTGTTTTTT. The encoded protein is CASSSQGAANEKLFF.

The V and J genes are TRBV7-9 and TRBJ2-7; D is uncertain. The CDR3 spans 11 residues. CDR1 is SEHNR, CDR2 FQNEAQ, per germline (reference sequence). V was clipped by 0 bases and J by 7 bases, with 4 bases between them. CDR3 loop: CASSLAEEQYF. The CDR3 region has the DNA TGTGCCAGCAGCTTAGCTGAAGAGCAGTACTTC.